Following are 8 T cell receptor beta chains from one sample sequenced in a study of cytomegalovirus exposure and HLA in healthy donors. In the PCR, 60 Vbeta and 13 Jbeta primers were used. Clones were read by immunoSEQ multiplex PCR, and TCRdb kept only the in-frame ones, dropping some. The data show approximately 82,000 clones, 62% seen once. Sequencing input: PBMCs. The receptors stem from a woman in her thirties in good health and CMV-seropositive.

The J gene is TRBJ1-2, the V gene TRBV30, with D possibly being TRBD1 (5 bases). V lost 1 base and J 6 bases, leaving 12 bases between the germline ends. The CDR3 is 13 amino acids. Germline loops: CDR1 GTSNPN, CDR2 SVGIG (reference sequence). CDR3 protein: CAWSESRDDGYTF. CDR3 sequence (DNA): TGTGCCTGGAGTGAAAGCAGGGATGATGGCTACACCTTC.

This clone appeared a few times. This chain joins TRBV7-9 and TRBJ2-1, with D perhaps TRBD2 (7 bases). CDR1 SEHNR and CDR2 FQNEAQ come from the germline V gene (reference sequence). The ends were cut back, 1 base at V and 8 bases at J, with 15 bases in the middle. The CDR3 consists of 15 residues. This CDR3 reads CASSLGVGGVDEQFF. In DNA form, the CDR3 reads TGTGCCAGCAGCTTAGGAGTAGGGGGGGTAGATGAGCAGTTCTTC.

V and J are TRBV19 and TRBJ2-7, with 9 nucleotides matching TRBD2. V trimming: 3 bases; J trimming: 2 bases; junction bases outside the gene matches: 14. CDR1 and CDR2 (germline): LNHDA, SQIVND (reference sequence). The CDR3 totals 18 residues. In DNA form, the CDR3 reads TGTGCCAGTAGTATCGGAAGCGGGGGGCATTCCGGCGCCTACGAGCAGTACTTC. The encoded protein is CASSIGSGGHSGAYEQYF.

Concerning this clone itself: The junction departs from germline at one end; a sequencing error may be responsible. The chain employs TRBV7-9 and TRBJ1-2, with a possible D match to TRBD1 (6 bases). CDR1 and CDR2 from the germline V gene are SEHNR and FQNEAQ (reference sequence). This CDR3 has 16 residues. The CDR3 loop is CSSSLIGQGTNYGYTF. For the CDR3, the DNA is TGTTCCAGCAGCTTAATCGGCCAGGGGACTAACTATGGCTACACCTTC.

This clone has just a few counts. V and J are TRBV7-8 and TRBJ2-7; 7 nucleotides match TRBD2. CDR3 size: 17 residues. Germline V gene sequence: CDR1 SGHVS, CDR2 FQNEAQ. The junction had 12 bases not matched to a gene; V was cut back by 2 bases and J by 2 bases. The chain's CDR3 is CASSLTEDGGIAYEQYF. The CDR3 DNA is TGTGCCAGCAGCTTAACGGAAGACGGGGGGATAGCCTACGAGCAGTACTTC.

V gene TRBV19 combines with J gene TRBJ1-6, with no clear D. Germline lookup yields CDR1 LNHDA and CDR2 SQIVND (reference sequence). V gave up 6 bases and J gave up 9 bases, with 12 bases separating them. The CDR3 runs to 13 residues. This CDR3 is CASREGGSSPLHF. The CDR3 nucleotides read TGTGCCAGTAGAGAGGGTGGGAGTTCACCCCTCCACTTT.

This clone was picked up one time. CDR3 sequence reads: CASTITGISGEQYF. CDR3 nucleotides: TGTGCCAGCACCATAACAGGGATTTCGGGGGAGCAGTACTTC. This chain uses TRBV28 with TRBJ2-7, with TRBD1 as a possible D gene (6 bases). V was pared by 7 bases and J by 7 bases, with 20 bases between. Germline values: CDR1 MDHEN, CDR2 SYDVKM. The CDR3 covers 14 residues.

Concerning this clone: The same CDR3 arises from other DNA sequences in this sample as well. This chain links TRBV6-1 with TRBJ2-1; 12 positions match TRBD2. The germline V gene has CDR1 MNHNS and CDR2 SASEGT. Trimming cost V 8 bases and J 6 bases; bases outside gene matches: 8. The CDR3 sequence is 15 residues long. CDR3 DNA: TGTGCCAGCTCGGGACTAGCGGGTGGACCCAATGAGCAGTTCTTC. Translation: CASSGLAGGPNEQFF.